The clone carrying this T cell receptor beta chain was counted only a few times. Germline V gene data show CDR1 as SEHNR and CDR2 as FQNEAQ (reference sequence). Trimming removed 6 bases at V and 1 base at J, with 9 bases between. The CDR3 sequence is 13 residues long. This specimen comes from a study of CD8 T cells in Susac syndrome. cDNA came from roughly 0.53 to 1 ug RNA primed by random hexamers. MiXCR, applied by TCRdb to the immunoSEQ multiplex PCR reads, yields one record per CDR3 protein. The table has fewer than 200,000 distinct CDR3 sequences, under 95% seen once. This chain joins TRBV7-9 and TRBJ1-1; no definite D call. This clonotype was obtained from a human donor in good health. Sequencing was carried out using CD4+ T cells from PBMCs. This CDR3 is CASSLGKNTEAFF. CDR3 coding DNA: TGTGCCAGCAGTTTGGGGAAGAACACTGAAGCTTTCTTT.